These T cell receptor beta chains were read from a single sample in a study of shared clonotypes between healthy human individuals. Generated by immunoSEQ multiplex PCR, the TCRdb table keeps only in-frame clones and is missing some. The sample lists more than 400,000 clones; about 96% were seen once. Material: naive CD4+ T cells sorted from blood. These receptors were obtained from a woman aged 25 to 39 in good health. Each CDR3 is given with its conserved first and last residue. Fields, in order: J gene, clone size, V gene, D gene, CDR3 protein, CDR3 DNA. The D gene is left open where the match is weak. Clone size is given for some rows only: seen once, a few or many times, or a class if the clone is expanded.

>TRBJ2-7|NA|TRBV30|NA
CAWSVGYEQYF
TGTGCCTGGAGTGTCGGCTACGAGCAGTACTTC
>TRBJ2-7|NA|TRBV6-6|NA
CASNPGPLSSYEQYF
TGTGCCAGCAATCCCGGACCTCTGAGCTCCTACGAGCAGTACTTC
>TRBJ1-5|NA|TRBV30|TRBD1
CAWSPKGQGGYSNQPQHF
TGTGCCTGGAGTCCTAAGGGACAGGGGGGTTATAGCAATCAGCCCCAGCATTTT
>TRBJ1-2|NA|TRBV2|TRBD1
CASSTGAGGYTF
TGTGCCAGCAGTACAGGGGCTGGAGGCTACACCTTC
>TRBJ2-3|NA|TRBV29-1|NA
CSVGVTFATDTQYF
TGCAGCGTTGGTGTGACTTTCGCGACAGATACGCAGTATTTT
>TRBJ2-2|once|TRBV6-5|NA
CASSSSGNTGELFF
TGTGCCAGCAGTTCTTCCGGCAACACCGGGGAGCTGTTTTTT
>TRBJ1-1|NA|TRBV5-4|NA
CASRSFAGLGTEAFF
TGTGCCAGCAGGTCCTTTGCGGGGCTCGGAACTGAAGCTTTCTTT
>TRBJ1-1|once|TRBV29-1|TRBD1
CSAEGTGGGSYTEAFF
TGCAGCGCCGAAGGGACAGGGGGCGGATCGTACACTGAAGCTTTCTTT
>TRBJ2-1|once|TRBV6-5|TRBD2
CASSWTSGSYNEQFF
TGTGCCAGCAGTTGGACTAGCGGGAGCTACAATGAGCAGTTCTTC
>TRBJ2-5|once|TRBV29-1|NA
CSVRASGLPTQYF
TGCAGCGTCCGGGCGTCCGGACTCCCGACCCAGTACTTC
>TRBJ2-2|NA|TRBV11-2|NA
CASSRRRDTGELFF
TGTGCCAGCAGCAGACGGAGGGACACCGGGGAGCTGTTTTTT
>TRBJ2-7|NA|TRBV7-2|TRBD2
CASSPQRDSYEQYF
TGTGCCAGCAGCCCCCAGCGGGACTCCTACGAGCAGTACTTC
>TRBJ1-1|NA|TRBV19|NA
CASSILLRSGYMNTEAFF
TGTGCCAGTAGCATCCTCCTCCGCTCCGGATACATGAACACTGAAGCTTTCTTT
>TRBJ1-4|NA|TRBV28|TRBD1
CASSSLTGRATNEKLFF
TGTGCCAGCAGTTCGTTGACAGGGCGGGCGACTAATGAAAAACTGTTTTTT
>TRBJ1-2|NA|TRBV18|NA
CASSPDSSNYGYTF
TGTGCCAGCTCACCGGACAGCTCTAACTATGGCTACACCTTC
>TRBJ1-5|NA|TRBV23-1|TRBD1
CASSQSYRGRRSNQPQHF
TGCGCCAGCAGTCAATCGTACAGGGGGCGCAGAAGCAATCAGCCCCAGCATTTT
>TRBJ2-1|NA|TRBV28|TRBD2
CASSLEREYYNEQFF
TGTGCCAGCAGTTTAGAGCGGGAGTACTACAATGAGCAGTTCTTC
>TRBJ2-7|NA|TRBV2|NA
CASSGKDVKWSYEQYF
TGTGCCAGCAGTGGTAAGGATGTTAAATGGTCCTACGAGCAGTACTTC
>TRBJ2-1|once|TRBV7-3|NA
CASSQEGLPDEQFF
TGTGCCAGCAGCCAGGAGGGGCTTCCGGATGAGCAGTTCTTC
>TRBJ2-5|NA|TRBV28|TRBD1
CASSLTGGWETQYF
TGTGCCAGCAGTTTGACAGGGGGGTGGGAGACCCAGTACTTC
>TRBJ2-7|NA|TRBV10-3|NA
CAISEFHEQYF
TGTGCCATCAGTGAGTTCCACGAGCAGTACTTC
>TRBJ2-2|NA|TRBV5-1|TRBD1
CASSLSGQGGTGELFF
TGCGCCAGCAGCTTGTCGGGACAGGGAGGAACCGGGGAGCTGTTTTTT
>TRBJ2-7|once|TRBV19|NA
CASIHPYTSYRAEQYF
TGTGCCAGTATCCACCCCTACACTAGTTACCGGGCCGAGCAGTACTTC
>TRBJ2-5|NA|TRBV19|TRBD2
CASRSGRSGETQYF
TGTGCCAGTAGGAGCGGGAGGTCGGGGGAGACCCAGTACTTC
>TRBJ1-1|NA|TRBV5-1|TRBD1
CASSPDRVGDMNTEAFF
TGCGCCAGCAGCCCGGACAGGGTAGGGGACATGAACACTGAAGCTTTCTTT
>TRBJ1-1|NA|TRBV25-1|NA
CASSEYKNTEAFF
TGTGCCAGCAGTGAATATAAGAACACTGAAGCTTTCTTT
>TRBJ2-5|NA|TRBV7-2|NA
CASASLTAQETQYF
TGTGCCAGCGCATCCCTCACGGCTCAAGAGACCCAGTACTTC
>TRBJ2-1|once|TRBV11-3|NA
CASSFGEGAARGHEQFF
TGTGCCAGCAGCTTCGGTGAAGGTGCGGCCAGGGGACATGAGCAGTTCTTC
>TRBJ1-1|NA|TRBV15|TRBD1
CATSRQRTGGFF
TGTGCCACCAGCAGACAGAGGACAGGGGGCTTCTTT
>TRBJ2-5|NA|TRBV19|NA
CASSIGIQETQYF
TGTGCCAGTAGTATAGGGATCCAAGAGACCCAGTACTTC
>TRBJ1-1|once|TRBV25-1|NA
CASSEQQGEAFF
TGTGCCAGCAGTGAACAACAGGGTGAAGCTTTCTTT
>TRBJ2-7|NA|TRBV9|TRBD2
CASSSTGLAGEGEQYF
TGTGCCAGCAGCTCGACGGGACTAGCGGGAGAGGGGGAGCAGTACTTC
>TRBJ2-7|few|TRBV6-1|NA
CASRSLVAEYEQYF
TGTGCCAGCAGGTCGTTGGTAGCGGAATACGAGCAGTACTTC
>TRBJ1-1|NA|TRBV7-7|NA
CASSLTDNTEAFF
TGTGCCAGCAGCTTAACCGATAACACTGAAGCTTTCTTT
>TRBJ2-7|NA|TRBV7-9|TRBD1
CASSREPGQGAWEQYF
TGTGCCAGCAGCCGAGAGCCGGGACAGGGGGCTTGGGAGCAGTACTTC
>TRBJ2-2|NA|TRBV18|NA
CASSPPMGSNTGELFF
TGTGCCAGCTCACCACCGATGGGTTCGAACACCGGGGAGCTGTTTTTT
>TRBJ1-4|NA|TRBV5-1|TRBD1
CASSLERTGPLNEKLFF
TGCGCCAGCAGCTTGGAAAGGACAGGCCCTCTTAATGAAAAACTGTTTTTT